The 25 T cell receptor beta chains below all came from one sample that was sequenced in a study of cytomegalovirus exposure and HLA in healthy donors. The PCR used 60 Vbeta and 13 Jbeta primers. The data were produced by immunoSEQ multiplex PCR, yet TCRdb's version contains in-frame clones alone and is incomplete. The sample has about 110,000 clones, roughly 80% seen once; the top ten hold 2% to 3%. The source material was PBMCs. Every receptor here comes from a man aged 30-40 years in good health and CMV-seropositive.

The V gene is TRBV29-1, the J gene TRBJ2-7, with D perhaps matching TRBD1 (5 bases). V dropped 8 bases and J dropped 2 bases, with 10 bases sitting between them. The CDR3 has 11 residues. Germline CDR1 and CDR2: SQVTM and ANQGSEA. CDR3 DNA: TGCAGCTCGACGACAGCCTACGAGCAGTACTTC. Its translation: CSSTTAYEQYF.

The rearrangement links TRBV19 to TRBJ1-5; the D gene is possibly TRBD1 (5 bases). Germline CDR1 is LNHDA and CDR2 is SQIVND (reference sequence). The V end lost 5 bases, the J end lost 7 bases, and 15 bases lay between the germline ends. The CDR3 contains 14 residues. The chain's CDR3 is CASSATALGQPQHF. In DNA, the CDR3 is TGTGCCAGTAGTGCGACAGCGCTTGGGCAGCCCCAGCATTTT. Drawing the rest from reference TRBV19 and TRBJ1-5, the complete variable domain is DGGITQSPKYLFRKEGQNVTLSCEQNLNHDAMYWYRQDPGQGLRLIYYSQIVNDFQKGDIAEGYSVSREKKESFPLTVTSAQKNPTAFYLCASSATALGQPQHFGDGTRLSIL.

This rearrangement joins TRBV10-3 to TRBJ1-1; TRBD1 aligns across 7 bases. In germline, CDR1 is ENHRY, CDR2 SYGVKD. The CDR3 covers 14 residues. J lost 1 base, V lost 6 bases, and 5 bases had no gene match. The CDR3 DNA reads TGTGCCATCAGAAGACAGGGAGGGAACACTGAAGCTTTCTTT. As protein: CAIRRQGGNTEAFF.

V and J are TRBV6-1 and TRBJ1-2; 7 bases map to TRBD1. With V trimmed by 5 bases and J by 6 bases, 3 bases remained unmatched. The germline V gene has CDR1 MNHNS and CDR2 SASEGT. The CDR3 runs 12 residues. The CDR3 loop is CASSRDRDGYTF. CDR3 sequence (DNA): TGTGCCAGCAGTCGCGACAGGGATGGCTACACCTTC.

The rearrangement links TRBV27 to TRBJ1-2, with D uncertain. V lost 3 bases to trimming and J lost 6 bases, with 11 bases between them. The CDR3 consists of 13 residues. The V gene's germline CDR1 is MNHEY and CDR2 SMNVEV (reference sequence). DNA of the CDR3: TGTGCCAGCAGTTTTCGGGGTGGTGATGGCTACACCTTC. It translates to CASSFRGGDGYTF.

This chain joins TRBV6-5 and TRBJ1-2, with TRBD1 identical over 9 bases. The CDR3 has 12 amino acids. Germline V gives CDR1 MNHEY, CDR2 SVGAGI. Trimming at V came to 11 bases and at J to 5 bases, leaving 6 bases not matched to a gene. In DNA, the CDR3 is TGTGCCGCAGGGACAGGGAATTATGGCTACACCTTC. This encodes CAAGTGNYGYTF.

V gene TRBV14 combines with J gene TRBJ1-1; D unresolved. Per germline, CDR1 SGHDN and CDR2 FVKESK. Trimming removed 1 base from V and 1 base from J, with 4 bases in between. This CDR3 spans 13 amino acids. CDR3 protein: CASSQVRNTEAFF. The CDR3 DNA follows: TGTGCCAGCAGCCAAGTGAGGAACACTGAAGCTTTCTTT. The full variable domain, rest sourced from reference TRBV14 and TRBJ1-1, is EAGVTQFPSHSVIEKGQTVTLRCDPISGHDNLYWYRRVMGKEIKFLLHFVKESKQDESGMPNNRFLAERTGGTYSTLKVQPAELEDSGVYFCASSQVRNTEAFFGQGTRLTVV.

The chain uses TRBV5-1 and TRBJ2-3, with 12 positions matching TRBD2. This CDR3 comprises 18 residues. V was clipped by 4 bases and J by 2 bases; unmatched bases: 11. Germline V gene sequence: CDR1 SGHRS, CDR2 YFSETQ. This chain's CDR3 is CASSRASGGVLTTDTQYF. The CDR3 DNA reads as TGCGCCAGCAGCAGGGCTAGCGGGGGGGTATTAACCACAGATACGCAGTATTTT.

The chain employs TRBV9 and TRBJ2-1, with 8 bases that match TRBD2. CDR1 is SGDLS and CDR2 is YYNGEE in the germline V gene. With V trimmed by 0 bases and J by 5 bases, 16 bases remained unmatched. This CDR3 spans 19 amino acids. The CDR3 protein is CASSVGLGVGRGADNEQFF. Here the CDR3 DNA reads TGTGCCAGCAGCGTAGGGTTGGGGGTTGGGCGGGGGGCTGACAATGAGCAGTTCTTC. Full variable domain (outside the CDR3, taken from reference TRBV9 and TRBJ2-1): DSGVTQTPKHLITATGQRVTLRCSPRSGDLSVYWYQQSLDQGLQFLIQYYNGEERAKGNILERFSAQQFPDLHSELNLSSLELGDSALYFCASSVGLGVGRGADNEQFFGPGTRLTVL.

The sample holds one count of this clone. This sequence joins TRBV7-9 and TRBJ1-2; 8 bases line up with TRBD1. The CDR3 loop spans 15 amino acids. Germline V CDR1 and CDR2: SEHNR, FQNEAQ (reference sequence). V trimming: 5 bases; J trimming: 4 bases; junction bases outside the gene matches: 9. The CDR3 DNA is TGTGCCAGCAGCCCCTGGACAGGGCTGGGCTATGGCTACACCTTC. Translated: CASSPWTGLGYGYTF.

The gene calls are TRBV2 and TRBJ2-2; TRBD1 might be the D (5 bases). From germline, CDR1 is SNHLY and CDR2 FYNNEI. V lost 4 bases and J 5 bases, leaving 8 bases between the germline ends. This CDR3 spans 13 amino acids. The CDR3 DNA reads TGTGCCAGCAGTGTTCAGGGAACCGGGGAGCTGTTTTTT. Translation gives CASSVQGTGELFF.

The chain links TRBV5-1 to TRBJ1-5; 7 positions match TRBD1. This CDR3 has 14 residues. Trimming at V came to 3 bases and at J to 3 bases, leaving 3 bases not matched to a gene. Germline V gene sequence: CDR1 SGHRS, CDR2 YFSETQ. As DNA, the CDR3 is TGCGCCAGCAGCTGGGACAGCCCCAATCAGCCCCAGCATTTT. Its protein product is CASSWDSPNQPQHF.

The gene calls are TRBV29-1 and TRBJ1-2; TRBD1 aligns across 7 bases. There are 14 residues in the CDR3. Trimming took 2 bases from V and 1 from J; bases not matched to a gene: 4. Germline-derived CDR1 and CDR2 are SQVTM and ANQGSEA. The CDR3 coding sequence is TGCAGCGTTGAAAGGCAGGGGGGTAACTATGGCTACACCTTC. This codes for CSVERQGGNYGYTF.

This clone was seen a single time. The rearrangement joins TRBV5-1 to TRBJ1-6; no reliable D call. This CDR3 comprises 16 residues. V lost 0 bases and J 0 bases, leaving 7 bases between the germline ends. CDR1 and CDR2 from the germline V gene are SGHRS and YFSETQ. The CDR3 protein is CASSLESSSYNSPLHF. The CDR3 coding sequence is TGCGCCAGCAGCTTGGAATCCAGCTCCTATAATTCACCCCTCCACTTT.

J is TRBJ1-2 and V is TRBV6-5; 12 bases map to TRBD1. After removal of 5 bases from V and 4 bases from J, the junction contained 5 bases not matched to a gene. CDR1 and CDR2 from the germline V gene are MNHEY and SVGAGI. CDR3 length: 15 amino acids. CDR3 nucleotides: TGTGCCAGCAGTAGCGGGACAGGGGGCCTCTATGGCTACACCTTC. This encodes CASSSGTGGLYGYTF.

The chain has TRBV6-1 and TRBJ1-2; 9 positions match TRBD1. The CDR3 covers 15 residues. V shed 3 bases, J shed 8 bases, and the junction held 10 bases outside the gene matches. Germline assignment: CDR1 MNHNS and CDR2 SASEGT. The CDR3 bases are TGTGCCAGCAGTGAGTTCAACAGGGGGCTAGGCGGCTACACCTTC. Its translation is CASSEFNRGLGGYTF.

CDR3 nucleotide sequence: TGTGCCAGCCATGGGGCGGGGGTGGGTGAGCAGTTCTTC. As protein: CASHGAGVGEQFF. The chain joins TRBV2 to TRBJ2-1; 7 bases map to TRBD2. The V segment lost 8 bases and the J segment 9 bases; nucleotides outside the gene matches: 10. This CDR3 region has 13 residues. Germline CDR1 is SNHLY and CDR2 is FYNNEI.

The rearrangement joins TRBV5-1 to TRBJ2-5; TRBD1 aligns across 8 bases. Germline V gene data show CDR1 as SGHRS and CDR2 as YFSETQ. This CDR3 has 14 residues. The ends lost 0 bases at V and 4 bases at J; junction bases unmatched: 2. Here the CDR3 DNA reads TGCGCCAGCAGCTTGGCAGGACAGGGAGAGACCCAGTACTTC. Protein: CASSLAGQGETQYF.

The chain employs TRBV18 and TRBJ1-1; 8 bases are shared with TRBD1. The V gene end was trimmed by 5 bases and the J gene end by 4 bases; junction bases not matched to a gene: 3. This CDR3 has 13 residues. The germline V gene encodes CDR1 KGHSH and CDR2 LQKENI. The CDR3 here is CASSKDRATEAFF. The CDR3 DNA reads as TGTGCCAGCTCAAAGGACAGGGCCACTGAAGCTTTCTTT.

The chain has TRBV10-3 and TRBJ1-2; unclear D gene. CDR3 size: 13 residues. V was pared by 0 bases and J by 10 bases, with 12 bases between. Germline lookup yields CDR1 ENHRY and CDR2 SYGVKD. CDR3 in amino acids: CAISESYGGDYTF. CDR3 sequence (DNA): TGTGCCATCAGTGAGTCATACGGAGGCGACTACACCTTC.

This chain links TRBV7-2 with TRBJ1-2; the match to TRBD1 covers 8 bases. The germline CDR1 and CDR2 sequences are SGHTA and FQGNSA. Trimming at V came to 5 bases and at J to 5 bases, leaving 10 bases not matched to a gene. The CDR3 is made up of 15 amino acids. The CDR3 spells CASSVQGGGAYGYTF. The CDR3 DNA sequence: TGTGCCAGCAGCGTACAGGGGGGGGGCGCATATGGCTACACCTTC.

This rearrangement joins TRBV6-5 to TRBJ1-2, with TRBD1 matching 7 bases. V lost 5 bases, J lost 4 bases, and 4 bases stayed unmatched. Germline V CDR1 and CDR2: MNHEY, SVGAGI. The length of the CDR3 is 13 residues. The CDR3 sequence is CASSRQGIYGYTF. In DNA form, the CDR3 reads TGTGCCAGCAGTCGACAGGGAATCTATGGCTACACCTTC.

The V call is TRBV5-6, the J call TRBJ1-5, with 10 bases lining up with TRBD1. Germline V gene sequence: CDR1 SGHDT, CDR2 YYEEEE. This CDR3 has 17 amino acids. J gave up 1 base and V 0 bases, and 4 bases lay outside the gene matches. CDR3 coding DNA: TGTGCCAGCAGCTTGGGGGGACAGGGGATAAGCAATCAGCCCCAGCATTTT. It encodes CASSLGGQGISNQPQHF.

The chain couples TRBV25-1 to TRBJ2-7; D gene unclear. Germline V gene sequence: CDR1 MGHDK, CDR2 SYGVNS. The CDR3 covers 10 residues. V gave up 9 bases and J gave up 10 bases, with 13 bases separating them. The CDR3 sequence is CASSPRAQYF. The CDR3 bases are TGTGCCAGTTCTCCTAGAGCCCAGTACTTC.

This rearrangement joins TRBV7-9 to TRBJ1-2; maybe TRBD1 (6 bases). Per germline, CDR1 SEHNR and CDR2 FQNEAQ (reference sequence). The CDR3 sequence is 15 residues long. V was trimmed by 7 bases and J by 7 bases, leaving 22 bases between them. CDR3 nucleotides: TGTGCCAGCATCCACTCGGGGGGGCGCGATGGTGGCTACACCTTC. This gives the protein CASIHSGGRDGGYTF.